Sequencing of this TCR beta chain was carried out in a study of cytotoxic CD8 clonotypes in ibrutinib-treated CLL. With 5 bases removed from V and 6 bases from J, the gap between germline ends came to 16 bases. Germline V lookup: CDR1 MNHEY, CDR2 SVGAGI. The CDR3 spans 15 residues. Using immunoSEQ multiplex PCR, the repertoire was profiled, and TCRdb retains in-frame clones only, with some absent. The table has fewer than 400,000 clones, approximately 67% seen once. This clone was detected a few times. The receptor was derived from a human donor with chronic lymphocytic leukemia. V is TRBV6-5 and J is TRBJ1-4; D remains unclear. The material was PBMCs, obtained after 36 months of ibrutinib treatment. Here the CDR3 reads CASSAQSGTHEKLFF. The CDR3 region has the DNA TGTGCCAGCAGTGCCCAGTCAGGCACTCATGAAAAACTGTTTTTT.